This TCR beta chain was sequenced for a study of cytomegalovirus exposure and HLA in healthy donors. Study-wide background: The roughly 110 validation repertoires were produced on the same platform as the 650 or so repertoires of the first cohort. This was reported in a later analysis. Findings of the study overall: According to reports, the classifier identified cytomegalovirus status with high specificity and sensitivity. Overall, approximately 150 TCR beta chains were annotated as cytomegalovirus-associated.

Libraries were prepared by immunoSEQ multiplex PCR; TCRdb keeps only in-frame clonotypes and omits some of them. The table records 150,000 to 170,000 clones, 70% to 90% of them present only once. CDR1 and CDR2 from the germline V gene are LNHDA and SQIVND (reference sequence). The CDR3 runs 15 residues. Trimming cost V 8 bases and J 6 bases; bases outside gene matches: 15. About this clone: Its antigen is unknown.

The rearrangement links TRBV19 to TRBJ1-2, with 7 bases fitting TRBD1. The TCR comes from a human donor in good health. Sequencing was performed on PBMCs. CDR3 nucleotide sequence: TGTGCCAGTCGACCCTGGGCCGGGACAGATCATGGCTACACCTTC. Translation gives CASRPWAGTDHGYTF.